The sequence of this TCR beta chain was determined in a study of blood T cell repertoires in COVID-19. At the level of the study: The origin of the acute and convalescent COVID-19 samples was the United States, Italy and Spain. PBMCs, B-cell-depleted T cells, or T cells provided the cDNA or gDNA that made up the material.

The ends were cut back, 5 bases at V and 2 bases at J, with 15 bases in the middle. Per germline, CDR1 MNHEY and CDR2 SMNVEV (reference sequence). This CDR3 is built from 16 residues. Per the authors' pipeline: Cell counts per sample came from amplifying reference gene primers. The protocol was immunoSEQ multiplex PCR, while the TCRdb copy is restricted to in-frame clones and leaves out a portion. D and trimming come from the DNA, and the V and J calls and clone size come from that table. The data show 210,000 or so clones, roughly 88% seen once. The rearrangement uses TRBV27 and TRBJ1-4; D is undetermined. This clonotype was sampled from a woman in her forties who had recovered from COVID-19. The specimen sequenced was peripheral blood. The DNA for the CDR3 is TGTGCCAGCAGTCCCCTCACTAGCGGCACTAATGAAAAACTGTTTTTT. This encodes CASSPLTSGTNEKLFF. The whole variable domain, remainder taken from reference TRBV27 and TRBJ1-4, is EAQVTQNPRYLITVTGKKLTVTCSQNMNHEYMSWYRQDPGLGLRQIYYSMNVEVTDKGDVPEGYKVSRKEKRNFPLILESPSPNQTSLYFCASSPLTSGTNEKLFFGSGTQLSVL.